This TCR beta chain comes out of a study of cytomegalovirus exposure and HLA in healthy donors (dated by TCRdb to about 2017). At the level of the whole study: An earlier analysis of approximately 640 of the donors reported approximately 300 Gb of sequence data and 120 million or so unique TCR beta sequences from 190 million or so T cells. In the later analysis, no new phenotypic data were used to find candidate immune exposures; instead, reliance was placed on TCR beta sequences and their occurrence across donors. About 280 gigabases of sequencing data and roughly 80 million unique TCR sequences made up an early release that covered 640 HLA-typed donors. A separate validation cohort of about 110 different subjects was used in addition to the 666-subject first cohort. All discovery cohort repertoires had been generated on a single sequencing platform. Across 300 to 500 genotyped donors of the cohort, an average of roughly 230,000 unique TCR beta nucleotide sequences per donor were sequenced, and roughly 17% of those sequences were non-productive. The study aimed to test whether signatures of past pathogen exposure could be identified by cataloging public T cell receptors. In a later genetic analysis, genome-wide SNP genotypes for about 55% of the roughly 700 donors were used, and that subset was treated as a discovery cohort. In an earlier analysis of 587 of the donors, high-throughput TCR beta sequencing was used to judge whether each TCR beta V gene segment behaved as functional or pseudogenic. The T cell repertoires of about 700 subjects were profiled by immunosequencing and related to cytomegalovirus serostatus. To predict cytomegalovirus infection status, the study combined high-throughput TCR immunosequencing, statistical association of individual TCRs with disease status, and machine learning. Both class I and class II loci were covered by HLA typing, at four-digit resolution. About 5 DR-DQ haplotypes were handled as single units for association and clustering, since linkage in the cohort was strong. A later analysis re-analyzed previously published TCR beta repertoires from 650 to 800 donors and added high-resolution HLA genotyping to study TCR occurrence patterns. Of the roughly 400 genotyped donors, roughly 76% were placed in the genetic ancestry cluster associated with self-reported Caucasian donors. Typing coverage varied by locus: roughly 629-640 donors for A, B, C, DRB1 and DQB1; 500 to 550 for DQA1; approximately 610 for DPA1; roughly 450 for DPB1. Donor age, sex, ethnicity and CMV serostatus were compiled alongside the repertoire data. Study-wide findings and limitations: The only immune exposure information available for the cohort was CMV serostatus. Broadly in line with IMGT annotations, most TCR beta V segments showed up in productive rearrangements about 90% or about 30% of the time in an earlier analysis of 450 to 600 of the donors. A later analysis found that HLA-associated TCR beta chains were more clonally expanded and had lower generation probabilities than equally common non-associated chains. Linkage disequilibrium might explain the correlated functional status among segregating V segments, but an unknown experimental factor could not be ruled out. A later genetic analysis reported fewer N-insertions in productive TCRs among donors in an Asian-associated ancestry cluster than the approximately 700-donor mean. V-gene and J-gene trimming of TCR beta chains was associated with a missense DCLRE1C variant in a later genetic analysis, and the association was replicated in an independent cohort. At a false discovery rate of 0.05, a later analysis linked 16,951 TCR beta sequences to specific HLA alleles. A few of the identified cytomegalovirus-associated TCR beta chains were confirmed in vitro to be specific for cytomegalovirus antigens. Only TCR beta chains were sequenced in this cohort, and the absence of alpha or paired-chain data limited detectable features. The classifier was reported to diagnose cytomegalovirus status with high specificity and sensitivity in both the original cohort and the validation cohort. Sequencing depth was assumed to be roughly uniform across donors in the presence/absence analyses, though that assumption may not hold. According to a later analysis, most CMV-associated TCR beta chains appeared to be HLA-restricted, and the HLA associations seemed to be driven largely by CMV exposure. Some IMGT-functional V segments, including TRBV6-2 and TRBV6-3, could not be told apart with the 87-base-pair reads, so those segments were excluded. In a later analysis, the rate of TCR association differed among HLA loci, with DRB1 alleles having the most associated TCRs and HLA-C alleles having the fewest. A total of some 180 TCR beta chains were listed by the study as associated with cytomegalovirus. Several of the top co-occurrence clusters appeared to be linked to parvovirus B19, influenza, CMV and Epstein-Barr virus, according to a later analysis. The earlier analysis of nearly 600 of the donors excluded 15 to 20 rarely observed V segments, including chromosome 9 orphons, because counts were too low. A cluster of highly shared sequence variants was judged likely to represent a technical artifact of the sequencing pipeline. When HLA alleles, especially DR and DQ, strongly co-occurred, TCR associations were difficult to assign to individual alleles. While some public TCRs were present in many individuals, most TCR sequences turned up only very rarely across donors. The authors suggested that the approach could potentially be generalized to other disease states and immunological phenotypes. A further reported finding was that TCR beta sequences accurately predicted the HLA-A and HLA-B alleles for most subjects in the first cohort. HLA typing was unavailable for some donors at each locus, so association tests used only the typed subset.

Library preparation employed the immunoSEQ multiplex PCR assay. For the multiplex PCR, a mixture combining 60 forward primers for TCR Vbeta segments and 13 reverse primers for TCR Jbeta segments was used. The CDR3 region of rearranged TCR beta genes was amplified from genomic DNA by a multiplex PCR assay. On the Illumina HiSeq System, the amplified TCR beta libraries were sequenced as 87-base-pair reads. Concerning the study's data processing: In a later analysis, tens of millions of unique TCR beta chains were counted across the 650 to 700 repertoires, and roughly 11 million of these chains were shared by at least two donors. Raw reads were error-corrected and collapsed into unique sequences with a nearest-neighbor algorithm that merged closely related sequences to remove PCR and sequencing errors. CDR3 sequences were aligned to IMGT reference sequences to assign V, D and J gene segments. For a sequence to be retained, a match of at least six nucleotides to both a V gene segment and a J gene segment was required. A rearrangement was called productive if the CDR3 had no stop codons and remained in frame with V and J, and every other rearrangement was called non-productive. CDR3 was defined by IMGT convention, running from the second conserved V-encoded cysteine to the conserved J-encoded phenylalanine. The earlier analysis of approximately 500 of the donors excluded sequences that lacked an unambiguous match to a single V gene segment. An earlier analysis of several hundred of the donors called V segments functional above 56.7% productive rearrangements and segregating when the between-donor standard deviation exceeded 5%. A statistical classification framework was developed to diagnose cytomegalovirus status using the catalog of TCR beta chain sequences. In a later analysis, V and J genes were assigned by comparing TCR nucleotide sequences against IMGT/GENE-DB human TR gene sequences. Using the TCRdist pipeline, a later analysis assigned CDR3 sequences along with most-parsimonious VDJ recombination scenarios. In a later analysis, each TCR beta chain was defined by its CDR3 amino acid sequence together with its V-gene family, and reads lacking a unique V-gene family were excluded. To address suspected cross-contamination and a sequencing artifact, a later analysis removed a few hundred highly shared, low-generation-probability nucleotide sequences. For each public chain, a later analysis derived a clonal expansion index from normalized ranks of inferred template counts within each repertoire. In a later analysis, generation probabilities were computed using a VDJ recombination model fitted to out-of-frame rearrangements, and the results were checked against IGoR. In a later analysis, TCR-TCR, TCR-HLA and TCR-CMV co-occurrence was scored with hypergeometric tests, and a repertoire-size bias correction was applied to TCR pairs. To estimate false discovery rates, a later analysis permuted the HLA or CMV assignments 20 times. A later analysis grouped co-occurring TCRs with DBSCAN, adding TCRdist sequence similarity when clustering within HLA-allele-positive subsets. Co-occurrence clustering excluded repertoires with fewer than 30,000 or more than 120,000 public chains, plus five with anomalous nucleotide sharing. The table comes from immuneACCESS by way of TCRdb, which keeps in-frame sequences with V and J called. Part of the clones is missing from these tables; in studies checked, under half for an unresolved V gene and the rest for unknown reasons. The D gene and trimming were derived from the DNA, and the V and J assignments and clone size from that table. In this sample's table one finds fewer than 150,000 clones. The top ten constitute around 3.6% of the sample.

The CDR3 sequence holds 16 residues, the cysteine and phenylalanine included. The read is trimmed to its CDR3 DNA, 48 bases read in frame from base 1. V is trimmed back by 6 bases and J by 1 base, and the junction contains 10 bases that no gene match accounts for. The germline V gene (reference sequence) supplies CDR1 SGHNT and CDR2 YYREEE. In total, roughly 710 healthy bone marrow donors made up the cohort. At the time of sampling, every cohort member was nominally healthy, though immune exposures that went unrecorded were likely present. The donor was CMV seronegative and belonged to the group of over 300 seronegative cohort members. Each donor provided a peripheral blood sample, and peripheral blood mononuclear cells were used for TCR beta sequencing. The Qiagen DNeasy Blood Extraction Kit was used to extract genomic DNA from the blood cell samples. Remarks on this clone: Its antigen target is currently unknown.

Sequenced: PBMCs. The chain couples TRBV5-4 to TRBJ1-1; the junction holds 9 bases that match TRBD1. The sequence was collected from a man between 18 and 35 years old in good health and CMV-seronegative. The bases are TGTGCCAGCACCCTACTGCCGGGACAGGGGAACACTGAAGCTTTCTTT. Its translation reads: CASTLLPGQGNTEAFF. The CDR3, completed at both ends by the reference TRBV5-4 and TRBJ1-1 genes, gives the full variable domain ETGVTQSPTHLIKTRGQQVTLRCSSQSGHNTVSWYQQALGQGPQFIFQYYREEENGRGNFPPRFSGLQFPNYSSELNVNALELDDSALYLCASTLLPGQGNTEAFFGQGTRLTVV.